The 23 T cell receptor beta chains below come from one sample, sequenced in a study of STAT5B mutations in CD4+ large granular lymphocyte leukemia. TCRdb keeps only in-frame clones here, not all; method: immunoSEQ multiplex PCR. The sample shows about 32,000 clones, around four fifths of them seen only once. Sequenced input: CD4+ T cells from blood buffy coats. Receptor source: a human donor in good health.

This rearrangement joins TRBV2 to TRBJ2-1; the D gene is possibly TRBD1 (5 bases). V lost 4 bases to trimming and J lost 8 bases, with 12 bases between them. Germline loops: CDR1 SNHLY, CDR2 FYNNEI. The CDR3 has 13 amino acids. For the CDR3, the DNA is TGTGCCAGCAGTGGGGGCACCTGGGATGAGCAGTTCTTC. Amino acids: CASSGGTWDEQFF.

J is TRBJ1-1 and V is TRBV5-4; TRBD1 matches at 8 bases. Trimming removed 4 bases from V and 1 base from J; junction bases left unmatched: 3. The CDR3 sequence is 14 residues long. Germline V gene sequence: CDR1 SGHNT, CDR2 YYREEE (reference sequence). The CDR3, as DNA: TGTGCCAGCAGCACAGGGGGTCAGAACACTGAAGCTTTCTTT. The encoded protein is CASSTGGQNTEAFF. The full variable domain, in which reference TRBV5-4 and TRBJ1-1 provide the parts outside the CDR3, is ETGVTQSPTHLIKTRGQQVTLRCSSQSGHNTVSWYQQALGQGPQFIFQYYREEENGRGNFPPRFSGLQFPNYSSELNVNALELDDSALYLCASSTGGQNTEAFFGQGTRLTVV.

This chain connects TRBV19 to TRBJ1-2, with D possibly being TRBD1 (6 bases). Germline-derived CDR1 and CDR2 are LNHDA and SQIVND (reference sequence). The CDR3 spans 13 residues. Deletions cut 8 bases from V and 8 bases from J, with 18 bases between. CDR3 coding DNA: TGTGCCAGTCGTCTGGGGGGGCGCGGGGGCTACACCTTC. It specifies CASRLGGRGGYTF.

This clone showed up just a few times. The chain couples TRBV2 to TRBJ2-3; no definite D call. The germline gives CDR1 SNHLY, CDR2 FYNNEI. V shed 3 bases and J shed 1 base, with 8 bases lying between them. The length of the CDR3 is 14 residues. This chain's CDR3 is CASSDQGRTDTQYF. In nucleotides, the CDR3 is TGTGCCAGCAGTGATCAAGGGCGCACAGATACGCAGTATTTT.

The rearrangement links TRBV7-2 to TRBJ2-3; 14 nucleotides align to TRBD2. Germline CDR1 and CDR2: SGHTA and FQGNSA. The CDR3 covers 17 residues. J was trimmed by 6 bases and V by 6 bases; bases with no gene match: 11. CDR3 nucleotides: TGTGCCAGCAGGGTCCCGGCGGGACTAGCGGGAGACGATACGCAGTATTTT. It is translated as CASRVPAGLAGDDTQYF.

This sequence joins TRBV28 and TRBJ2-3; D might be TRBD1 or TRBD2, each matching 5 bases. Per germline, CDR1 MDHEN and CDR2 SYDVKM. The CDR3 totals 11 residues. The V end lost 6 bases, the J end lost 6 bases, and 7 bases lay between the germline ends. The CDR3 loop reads CASSWGDTQYF. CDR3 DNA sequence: TGTGCCAGCAGCTGGGGGGATACGCAGTATTTT.

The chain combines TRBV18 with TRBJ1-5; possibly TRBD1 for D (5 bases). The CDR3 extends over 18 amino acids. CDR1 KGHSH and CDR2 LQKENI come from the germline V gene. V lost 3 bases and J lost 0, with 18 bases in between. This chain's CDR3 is CASSPLPPTDLSNQPQHF. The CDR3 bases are TGTGCCAGCTCACCTCTACCTCCGACAGACCTTAGCAATCAGCCCCAGCATTTT. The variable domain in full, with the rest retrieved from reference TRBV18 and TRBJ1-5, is NAGVMQNPRHLVRRRGQEARLRCSPMKGHSHVYWYRQLPEEGLKFMVYLQKENIIDESGMPKERFSAEFPKEGPSILRIQQVVRGDSAAYFCASSPLPPTDLSNQPQHFGDGTRLSIL.

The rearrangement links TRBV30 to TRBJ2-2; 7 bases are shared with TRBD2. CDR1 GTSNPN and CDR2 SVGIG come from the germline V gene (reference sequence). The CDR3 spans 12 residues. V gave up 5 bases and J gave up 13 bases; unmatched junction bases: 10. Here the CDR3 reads CAWESGGGRLFF. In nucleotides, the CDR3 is TGTGCCTGGGAGAGTGGGGGGGGTCGGCTGTTTTTT.

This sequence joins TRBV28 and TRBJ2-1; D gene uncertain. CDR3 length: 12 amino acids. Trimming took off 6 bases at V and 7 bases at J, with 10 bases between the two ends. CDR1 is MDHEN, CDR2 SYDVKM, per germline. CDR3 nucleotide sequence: TGTGCCAGCAGCCGGATGGGTAATGAGCAGTTCTTC. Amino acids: CASSRMGNEQFF.

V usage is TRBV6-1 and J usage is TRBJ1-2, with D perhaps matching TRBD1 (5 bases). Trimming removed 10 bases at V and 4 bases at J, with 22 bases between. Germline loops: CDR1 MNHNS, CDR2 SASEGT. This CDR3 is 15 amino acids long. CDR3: CATPSANEGIYGYTF. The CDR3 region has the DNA TGTGCCACGCCATCAGCAAATGAGGGGATCTATGGCTACACCTTC.

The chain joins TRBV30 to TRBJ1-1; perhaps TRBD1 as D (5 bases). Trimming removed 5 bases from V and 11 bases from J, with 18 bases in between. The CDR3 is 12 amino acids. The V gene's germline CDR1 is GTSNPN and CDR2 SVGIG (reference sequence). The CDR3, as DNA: TGTGCCTGGGCCAGGGATACCGGGTCGGCTTTCTTT. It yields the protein CAWARDTGSAFF.

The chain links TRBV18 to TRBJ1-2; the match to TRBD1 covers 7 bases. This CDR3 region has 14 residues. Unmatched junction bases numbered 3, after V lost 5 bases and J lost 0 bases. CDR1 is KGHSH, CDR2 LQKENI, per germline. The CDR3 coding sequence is TGTGCCAGCTCATCGGACAGGACTAACTATGGCTACACCTTC. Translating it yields CASSSDRTNYGYTF.

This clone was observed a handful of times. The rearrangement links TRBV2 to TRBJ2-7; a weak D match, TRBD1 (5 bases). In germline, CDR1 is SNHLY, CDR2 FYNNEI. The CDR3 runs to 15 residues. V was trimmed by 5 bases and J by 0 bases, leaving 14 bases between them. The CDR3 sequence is CASSIDRSTSYEQYF. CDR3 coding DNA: TGTGCCAGCAGTATTGACAGATCCACCTCCTACGAGCAGTACTTC.

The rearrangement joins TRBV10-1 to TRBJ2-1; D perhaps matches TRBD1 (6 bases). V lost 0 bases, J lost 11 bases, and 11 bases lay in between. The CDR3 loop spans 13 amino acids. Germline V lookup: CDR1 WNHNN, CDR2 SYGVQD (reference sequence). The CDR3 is CASSESSRGQQFF. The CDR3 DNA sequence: TGCGCCAGCAGTGAGTCATCCAGGGGACAGCAGTTCTTC.

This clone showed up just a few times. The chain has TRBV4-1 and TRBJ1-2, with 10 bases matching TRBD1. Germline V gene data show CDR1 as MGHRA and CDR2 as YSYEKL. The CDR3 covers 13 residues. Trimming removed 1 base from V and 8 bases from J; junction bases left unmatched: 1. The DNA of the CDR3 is TGCGCCAGCAGCCAAGGGGACAGGGGCGGCTACACCTTC. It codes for CASSQGDRGGYTF.

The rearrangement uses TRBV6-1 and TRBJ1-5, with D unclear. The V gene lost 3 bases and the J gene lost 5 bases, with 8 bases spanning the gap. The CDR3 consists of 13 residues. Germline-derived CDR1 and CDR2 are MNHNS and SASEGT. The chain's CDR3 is CASSEQLYQPQHF. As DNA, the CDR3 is TGTGCCAGCAGTGAGCAACTTTATCAGCCCCAGCATTTT.

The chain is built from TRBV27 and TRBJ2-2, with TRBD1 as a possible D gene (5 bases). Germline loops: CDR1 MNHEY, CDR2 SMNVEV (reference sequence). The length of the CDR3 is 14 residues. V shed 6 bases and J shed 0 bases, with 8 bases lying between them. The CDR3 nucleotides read TGTGCCAGCAGGTCGACAGCGAACACCGGGGAGCTGTTTTTT. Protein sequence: CASRSTANTGELFF.

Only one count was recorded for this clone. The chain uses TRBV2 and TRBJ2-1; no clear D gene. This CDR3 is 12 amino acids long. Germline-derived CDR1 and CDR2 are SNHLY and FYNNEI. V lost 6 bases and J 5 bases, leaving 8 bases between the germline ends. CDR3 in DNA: TGTGCCAGCAGCCAGGACCACAATGAGCAGTTCTTC. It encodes CASSQDHNEQFF.

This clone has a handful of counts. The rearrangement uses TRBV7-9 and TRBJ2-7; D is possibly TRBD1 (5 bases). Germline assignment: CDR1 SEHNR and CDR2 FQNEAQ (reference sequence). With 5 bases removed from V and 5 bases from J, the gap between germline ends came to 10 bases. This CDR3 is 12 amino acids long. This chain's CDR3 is CASSEVRDEQYF. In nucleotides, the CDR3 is TGTGCCAGCAGCGAGGTCAGGGACGAGCAGTACTTC.

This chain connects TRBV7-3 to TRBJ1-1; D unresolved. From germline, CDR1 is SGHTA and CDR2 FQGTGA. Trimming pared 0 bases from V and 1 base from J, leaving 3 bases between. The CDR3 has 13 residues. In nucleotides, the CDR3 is TGTGCCAGCAGCTTAACAAGGAACACTGAAGCTTTCTTT. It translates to CASSLTRNTEAFF. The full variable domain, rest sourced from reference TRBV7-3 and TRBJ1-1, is GAGVSQTPSNKVTEKGKYVELRCDPISGHTALYWYRQSLGQGPEFLIYFQGTGAADDSGLPNDRFFAVRPEGSVSTLKIQRTERGDSAVYLCASSLTRNTEAFFGQGTRLTVV.

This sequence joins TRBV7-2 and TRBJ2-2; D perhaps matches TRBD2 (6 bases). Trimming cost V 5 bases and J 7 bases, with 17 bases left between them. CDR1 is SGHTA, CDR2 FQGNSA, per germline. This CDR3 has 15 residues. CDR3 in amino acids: CASSEYAGSLGELFF. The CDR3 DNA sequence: TGTGCCAGCAGCGAATATGCGGGGTCTCTCGGGGAGCTGTTTTTT.

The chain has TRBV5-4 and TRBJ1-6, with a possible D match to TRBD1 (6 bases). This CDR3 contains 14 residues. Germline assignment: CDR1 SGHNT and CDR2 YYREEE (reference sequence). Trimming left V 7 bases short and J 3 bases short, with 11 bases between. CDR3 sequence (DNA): TGTGCCAGCCGTCCGGACAGCTATAATTCACCCCTCCACTTT. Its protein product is CASRPDSYNSPLHF.

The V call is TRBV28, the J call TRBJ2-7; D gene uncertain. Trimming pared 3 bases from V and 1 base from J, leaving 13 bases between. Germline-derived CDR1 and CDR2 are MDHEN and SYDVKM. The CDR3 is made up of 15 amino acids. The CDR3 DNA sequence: TGTGCCAGCAGTTTGAATATTGTAGTTTCCTACGAGCAGTACTTC. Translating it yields CASSLNIVVSYEQYF.